The 24 T cell receptor beta chains below all came from one sample that was sequenced in a study of cytomegalovirus exposure and HLA in healthy donors. Sequencing was performed with immunoSEQ multiplex PCR; in TCRdb, only in-frame clones are kept and a portion is missing. The sample includes about 120,000 clones, approximately 94% of them seen just once. The sequenced sample consisted of PBMCs. The receptors were gathered from a man aged 18 to 30 in good health and CMV-seronegative.

V usage is TRBV10-2 and J usage is TRBJ2-3; 7 nucleotides align to TRBD2. Per the germline V gene, CDR1 is WSHSY and CDR2 is SAAADI. The CDR3 has 13 amino acids. After removal of 8 bases from V and 1 base from J, the junction contained 3 bases not matched to a gene. The CDR3 reads CASLGGRTDTQYF. The CDR3 nucleotides read TGCGCCAGCCTGGGAGGGCGCACAGATACGCAGTATTTT.

This chain joins TRBV20-1 and TRBJ1-1, with D possibly TRBD1 on 5 matching bases. Between the trimmed V and J ends, which lost 7 bases and 1 base, there was a span of 7 bases. The CDR3 covers 11 residues. Looked up from germline, CDR1 is DFQATT and CDR2 is SNEGSKA (reference sequence). CDR3 loop: CSVDRNTEAFF. CDR3 nucleotide sequence: TGCAGTGTCGACAGGAACACTGAAGCTTTCTTT.

J is TRBJ2-1 and V is TRBV18; D may be TRBD1 (6 bases). V was cut by 6 bases and J by 7 bases, with 22 bases left in between. The CDR3 consists of 16 residues. The germline V gene has CDR1 KGHSH and CDR2 LQKENI. The DNA for the CDR3 is TGTGCCAGCTCCTCGCAAGGGGGTTCAACGGGGAATGAGCAGTTCTTC. Translation gives CASSSQGGSTGNEQFF.

The chain has TRBV5-1 and TRBJ2-1, with D perhaps TRBD1 (6 bases). The V gene's germline CDR1 is SGHRS and CDR2 YFSETQ. The CDR3 sequence is 14 residues long. V was cut by 4 bases and J by 7 bases, with 15 bases left in between. The CDR3: CASSPTTGLNEQFF. DNA for the CDR3: TGCGCCAGCAGCCCTACGACAGGTCTAAATGAGCAGTTCTTC.

The table lists this clone with a count of one. The chain employs TRBV11-3 and TRBJ1-1, with TRBD1 identical over 7 bases. CDR1 is SGHNT, CDR2 YENEEA, per germline. Trimming at V came to 2 bases and at J to 3 bases, leaving 21 bases not matched to a gene. The CDR3 spans 20 residues. CDR3 nucleotide sequence: TGTGCCAGCAGCTTACCGAGGCCGGGACAGAGGTTGGAGGGGGACACTGAAGCTTTCTTT. Its protein product is CASSLPRPGQRLEGDTEAFF.

The J gene is TRBJ2-7, the V gene TRBV10-3; 12 bases line up with TRBD2. From germline, CDR1 is ENHRY and CDR2 SYGVKD. The V and J ends lost 0 bases and 3 bases, in that order; junction bases with no gene match: 0. The CDR3 runs to 15 residues. The CDR3 DNA is TGTGCCATCAGTGAGTCGACTAGCGGGAGCTACGAGCAGTACTTC. Amino acid sequence: CAISESTSGSYEQYF.

The chain carries TRBV30 and TRBJ1-4; no reliable D call. From germline, CDR1 is GTSNPN and CDR2 SVGIG (reference sequence). The ends were cut back, 3 bases at V and 4 bases at J, with 12 bases in the middle. CDR3 length: 14 amino acids. DNA for the CDR3: TGTGCCTGGAGGACGGGGTCGGGTAATGAAAAACTGTTTTTT. This codes for CAWRTGSGNEKLFF.

This chain links TRBV5-1 with TRBJ2-5; D is unclear. CDR3 length: 13 amino acids. Germline CDR1 is SGHRS and CDR2 is YFSETQ. V gave up 1 base and J gave up 5 bases, with 9 bases separating them. The CDR3: CASSLHIKETQYF. CDR3 DNA: TGCGCCAGCAGCTTGCACATAAAGGAGACCCAGTACTTC. Full variable domain (rest looked up from reference TRBV5-1 and TRBJ2-5): KAGVTQTPRYLIKTRGQQVTLSCSPISGHRSVSWYQQTPGQGLQFLFEYFSETQRNKGNFPGRFSGRQFSNSRSEMNVSTLELGDSALYLCASSLHIKETQYFGPGTRLLVL.

CDR3 DNA: TGCAGTGAGGACAGGAACACTGAAGCTTTCTTT. Residues: CSEDRNTEAFF. The chain carries TRBV20-1 and TRBJ1-1; tentatively, D is TRBD1 (6 bases). Germline V gives CDR1 DFQATT, CDR2 SNEGSKA (reference sequence). V was clipped by 7 bases and J by 1 base, with 7 bases between them. The CDR3 totals 11 residues.

The gene calls are TRBV4-3 and TRBJ2-7; 15 nucleotides agree with TRBD2. This CDR3 comprises 15 residues. Germline values: CDR1 LGHNA, CDR2 YSLEER. V shed 4 bases, J shed 6 bases, and the junction held 4 bases outside the gene matches. CDR3 residues: CASSPGLAGGAEQYF. DNA of the CDR3: TGCGCCAGCAGCCCGGGACTAGCGGGAGGCGCCGAGCAGTACTTC.

The rearrangement uses TRBV19 and TRBJ1-3; D is ambiguous. The CDR3 runs to 15 residues. With 5 bases removed from V and 0 bases from J, the gap between germline ends came to 11 bases. CDR1 LNHDA and CDR2 SQIVND come from the germline V gene (reference sequence). The CDR3 sequence is CASSEGKGSGNTIYF. The CDR3 nucleotides are TGTGCCAGTAGTGAGGGAAAAGGCTCTGGAAACACCATATATTTT. The variable domain in full, with the rest retrieved from reference TRBV19 and TRBJ1-3, is DGGITQSPKYLFRKEGQNVTLSCEQNLNHDAMYWYRQDPGQGLRLIYYSQIVNDFQKGDIAEGYSVSREKKESFPLTVTSAQKNPTAFYLCASSEGKGSGNTIYFGEGSWLTVV.

The rearrangement links TRBV2 to TRBJ1-4, with D uncertain. The V end lost 3 bases, the J end lost 0 bases, and 8 bases lay between the germline ends. This CDR3 is built from 15 residues. Germline V gives CDR1 SNHLY, CDR2 FYNNEI. The CDR3 protein is CASSERASTNEKLFF. CDR3 nucleotides: TGTGCCAGCAGTGAGCGGGCTTCAACTAATGAAAAACTGTTTTTT.

The V and J genes are TRBV7-8 and TRBJ2-5; TRBD2 matches at 12 bases. Germline CDR1 is SGHVS and CDR2 is FQNEAQ. The CDR3 totals 14 residues. The J segment lost 6 bases and the V segment lost 5 bases, leaving 4 bases of the junction unmatched. The chain's CDR3 is CASSTTSGRQTQYF. The CDR3 DNA sequence: TGTGCCAGCAGCACAACTAGCGGGAGGCAGACCCAGTACTTC.

The V call is TRBV28, the J call TRBJ1-1, with TRBD1 matching 9 bases. Germline lookup yields CDR1 MDHEN and CDR2 SYDVKM. There are 15 residues in the CDR3. J lost 4 bases, V lost 5 bases, and 8 bases had no gene match. In DNA form, the CDR3 reads TGTGCCAGCAGTCAAACAGGGGGCGTCGGCACTGAAGCTTTCTTT. It is translated as CASSQTGGVGTEAFF.

V usage is TRBV7-3 and J usage is TRBJ2-7, with a weak D call TRBD1 (5 bases). The CDR3 sequence is 13 residues long. The V gene lost 5 bases and the J gene lost 2 bases, with 10 bases spanning the gap. Germline CDR1 reads SGHTA; CDR2 reads FQGTGA. The CDR3 DNA reads TGTGCCAGCAGCCCTCAAGGGGCCTACGAGCAGTACTTC. This encodes CASSPQGAYEQYF.

This clone was seen a single time. The chain carries TRBV27 and TRBJ1-5; 7 bases align to TRBD1. Germline V gives CDR1 MNHEY, CDR2 SMNVEV (reference sequence). The junction had 11 bases not matched to a gene; V was cut back by 8 bases and J by 4 bases. There are 15 residues in the CDR3. The CDR3 is CASGKGAGRNQPQHF. DNA for the CDR3: TGTGCCAGCGGGAAGGGGGCAGGGCGAAATCAGCCCCAGCATTTT.

The rearrangement uses TRBV15 and TRBJ1-5, with D possibly matching TRBD1 (6 bases). V was pared by 3 bases and J by 4 bases, with 13 bases between. The CDR3 has 15 residues. Germline assignment: CDR1 LNHNV and CDR2 YYDKDF (reference sequence). The CDR3 sequence: CATSSGTLGNQPQHF. CDR3 sequence (DNA): TGTGCCACCAGCAGCGGGACACTTGGTAATCAGCCCCAGCATTTT.

The chain carries TRBV27 and TRBJ2-7, with TRBD2 identical over 8 bases. With 4 bases clipped from V and 4 bases from J, the junction kept 9 bases outside the gene matches. Germline V gene data show CDR1 as MNHEY and CDR2 as SMNVEV (reference sequence). The CDR3 is made up of 15 amino acids. Here the CDR3 reads CASSSRGAGEYEQYF. The DNA for the CDR3 is TGTGCCAGCAGTTCCCGTGGAGCGGGAGAGTACGAGCAGTACTTC.

In DNA form, the CDR3 reads TGTGCCAGCAGCAGGGAGGGCCCTACCTACGAGCAGTACTTC. This translates into CASSREGPTYEQYF. This chain links TRBV21-1 with TRBJ2-7; TRBD2, the table's D call, lacks a check against the DNA. TRBV21-1 is a documented pseudogene. The CDR3 length is 14 residues.

The chain has TRBV5-1 and TRBJ2-1; D possibly corresponds to TRBD1 (6 bases). Deletions cut 4 bases from V and 0 bases from J, with 14 bases between. CDR1 and CDR2 from the germline V gene are SGHRS and YFSETQ. The CDR3 has 16 amino acids. The CDR3 DNA sequence: TGCGCCAGCAGCGGGGGCGACAACCACTCCTACAATGAGCAGTTCTTC. The encoded protein is CASSGGDNHSYNEQFF.

V is TRBV19 and J is TRBJ2-3; TRBD1 matches 7 bases. This CDR3 has 12 residues. V shed 6 bases, J shed 6 bases, and the junction held 3 bases outside the gene matches. Germline V gene data show CDR1 as LNHDA and CDR2 as SQIVND (reference sequence). DNA for the CDR3: TGTGCCAGTAGAGGGGGCGATGATACGCAGTATTTT. This codes for CASRGGDDTQYF.

The V gene is TRBV4-1, the J gene TRBJ2-7; 8 bases agree with TRBD1. The germline gives CDR1 MGHRA, CDR2 YSYEKL. Germline trimming cut 1 base from V and 4 bases from J; bases unmatched to any gene: 9. CDR3 length: 16 residues. CDR3 nucleotide sequence: TGCGCCAGCAGCCAAGCCCCGACAGGGGTGGGATACGAGCAGTACTTC. As protein: CASSQAPTGVGYEQYF.

The chain combines TRBV14 with TRBJ1-2, with 7 nucleotides matching TRBD1. The CDR3 runs to 13 residues. Germline CDR1 reads SGHDN; CDR2 reads FVKESK. V shed 4 bases and J 6 bases; nucleotides not matched to a gene: 5. CDR3: CASSPGTANGYTF. The CDR3 DNA reads as TGTGCCAGCAGCCCCGGGACAGCGAATGGCTACACCTTC.

The chain uses TRBV25-1 and TRBJ2-1; D might be TRBD1 (5 bases). Trimming took off 7 bases at V and 4 bases at J, with 17 bases between the two ends. The CDR3 sequence is 15 residues long. Germline CDR1 MGHDK, CDR2 SYGVNS. DNA for the CDR3: TGTGCCAGCAAAACTGGGGCGGATCCGTACAATGAGCAGTTCTTC. This codes for CASKTGADPYNEQFF.